These T cell receptor beta chains were read from a single sample in a study of early T cells in non-severe SARS-CoV-2 infection. Via MiXCR, TCRdb re-called the 5' RACE reads, giving one row per CDR3 protein. The sample consists of 45,000 to 70,000 distinct CDR3 sequences, roughly 10% of them appearing once. Source material: whole blood. All receptors come from an adult who was a healthcare worker with PCR-confirmed SARS-CoV-2 infection or an uninfected control (not recorded which). The CDR3 runs from the conserved cysteine through the conserved F or W. D genes are given only for firm matches. Rows may omit the clone size; those that give it use once, few, many or a size class.

j_call: TRBJ1-1
v_call: TRBV6-5
clone_size: many
d_call: -
cdr3_nt: TGTGCCAGCAACTCCCCGTACTTGAACACTGAAGCTTTCTTT
cdr3_aa: CASNSPYLNTEAFF

j_call: TRBJ1-6
v_call: TRBV11-2
clone_size: many
d_call: -
cdr3_nt: TGTGCCAGCAGCCCCCGGACGGCCAATTCACCCCTCCACTTT
cdr3_aa: CASSPRTANSPLHF

j_call: TRBJ2-2
v_call: TRBV7-8
clone_size: -
d_call: -
cdr3_nt: TGTGCCAGCAGCTTGCAGGCCTCCGGGGACACCGGGGAGCTGTTTTTT
cdr3_aa: CASSLQASGDTGELFF

j_call: TRBJ2-7
v_call: TRBV19
clone_size: -
d_call: TRBD2
cdr3_nt: TGTGCCAGTAGTAGGAGCGGGACCAACGAGCAGTACTTC
cdr3_aa: CASSRSGTNEQYF

j_call: TRBJ2-1
v_call: TRBV10-3
clone_size: many
d_call: TRBD2
cdr3_nt: TGTGCCATCAGTGAGAGACTAGCGGAGTACAATGAGCAGTTCTTC
cdr3_aa: CAISERLAEYNEQFF

j_call: TRBJ2-7
v_call: TRBV28
clone_size: medium-sized
d_call: -
cdr3_nt: TGTGCCAGCAGTTCATTTGTAGAGAACCGCTACGAGCAGTACTTC
cdr3_aa: CASSSFVENRYEQYF

j_call: TRBJ1-1
v_call: TRBV12-3/TRBV12-4
clone_size: few
d_call: -
cdr3_nt: TGTGCCAGCAGTTCCCGTCTGGGGACTGAAGCTTTCTTT
cdr3_aa: CASSSRLGTEAFF

j_call: TRBJ2-2
v_call: TRBV5-1
clone_size: -
d_call: -
cdr3_nt: TGCGCCAGCAGCCTCCCCGGGGAGCTGTTTTTT
cdr3_aa: CASSLPGELFF

j_call: TRBJ1-2
v_call: TRBV28
clone_size: many
d_call: -
cdr3_nt: TGTGCCAGCAGTCGCCAAGCTTACCCTAACTATGGCTACACCTTC
cdr3_aa: CASSRQAYPNYGYTF

j_call: TRBJ1-5
v_call: TRBV10-1
clone_size: -
d_call: TRBD1
cdr3_nt: TGCGCCAGCAGTGAGAAGCAGGGGGATATGGTCAATCAGCCCCAGCATTTT
cdr3_aa: CASSEKQGDMVNQPQHF

j_call: TRBJ2-3
v_call: TRBV20-1
clone_size: -
d_call: -
cdr3_nt: TGCAGTGCTAGCGGGCTACACACAGATACGCAGTATTTT
cdr3_aa: CSASGLHTDTQYF

j_call: TRBJ1-3
v_call: TRBV28
clone_size: -
d_call: TRBD1
cdr3_nt: TGTGCCAGCAGAAGGACAGGGGAAGGAAACACCATATATTTT
cdr3_aa: CASRRTGEGNTIYF

j_call: TRBJ1-6
v_call: TRBV10-3
clone_size: -
d_call: -
cdr3_nt: TGTGCCATCAGACAGGGCGAGGGTAATTCACCCCTCCACTTT
cdr3_aa: CAIRQGEGNSPLHF

j_call: TRBJ1-1
v_call: TRBV12-3/TRBV12-4
clone_size: many
d_call: -
cdr3_nt: TGTGCCAGCGGGCGGCAGAACACTGAAGCTTTCTTT
cdr3_aa: CASGRQNTEAFF

j_call: TRBJ2-1
v_call: TRBV9
clone_size: many
d_call: -
cdr3_nt: TGTGCCAGCAGCGTGGGTGGAGTCGGCTCCTACAATGAGCAGTTCTTC
cdr3_aa: CASSVGGVGSYNEQFF

j_call: TRBJ2-2
v_call: TRBV28
clone_size: -
d_call: TRBD1
cdr3_nt: TGTGCCAGCAGTTTATGGGGACAGGGAACGAACACCGGGGAGCTGTTTTTT
cdr3_aa: CASSLWGQGTNTGELFF

j_call: TRBJ2-2
v_call: TRBV11-2
clone_size: few
d_call: TRBD2
cdr3_nt: TGTGCCAGCAGCTCGGCTAGCGGGTACACCGGGGAGCTGTTTTTT
cdr3_aa: CASSSASGYTGELFF

j_call: TRBJ1-1
v_call: TRBV13
clone_size: -
d_call: -
cdr3_nt: TGTGCCAGCAGCGCAGTCACCAGGGCATCGGAAGCTTTCTTT
cdr3_aa: CASSAVTRASEAFF

j_call: TRBJ1-5
v_call: TRBV19
clone_size: -
d_call: -
cdr3_nt: TGTGCCAGTAGTGCCCCGACAGGCTATAGCAATCAGCCCCAGCATTTT
cdr3_aa: CASSAPTGYSNQPQHF

j_call: TRBJ2-3
v_call: TRBV24-1
clone_size: many
d_call: TRBD1
cdr3_nt: TGTGCCACCAGTGGACAGGGCTCTAGCACAGATACGCAGTATTTT
cdr3_aa: CATSGQGSSTDTQYF

j_call: TRBJ2-2
v_call: TRBV10-3
clone_size: many
d_call: TRBD2
cdr3_nt: TGTGCCACCACGGGCGGGGGGGCGAACACCGGGGAGCTGTTTTTT
cdr3_aa: CATTGGGANTGELFF

j_call: TRBJ1-3
v_call: TRBV29-1
clone_size: -
d_call: -
cdr3_nt: TGCAGCGTTTCCTCGGGCCTCTCTGGAAACACCATATATTTT
cdr3_aa: CSVSSGLSGNTIYF

j_call: TRBJ2-1
v_call: TRBV27
clone_size: few
d_call: TRBD1
cdr3_nt: TGTGCCAGCAGGAGACGTGTTGGGACAGACTCCTACAATGAGCAGTTCTTC
cdr3_aa: CASRRRVGTDSYNEQFF

j_call: TRBJ2-6
v_call: TRBV29-1
clone_size: few
d_call: -
cdr3_nt: TGCGGAACAGGGAGCTCTGGGGCCAACGTCCTGACTTTC
cdr3_aa: CGTGSSGANVLTF

j_call: TRBJ2-7
v_call: TRBV5-1
clone_size: -
d_call: -
cdr3_nt: TGCGCCAGCAGGAGTCCCGGGACAAGCTCCGGCGAGCAGTACTTC
cdr3_aa: CASRSPGTSSGEQYF

j_call: TRBJ2-1
v_call: TRBV20-1
clone_size: many
d_call: -
cdr3_nt: TGCAGTGCCACCCCGGGAGTAGTGTCCTACAATGAGCAGTTCTTC
cdr3_aa: CSATPGVVSYNEQFF

j_call: TRBJ2-4
v_call: TRBV28
clone_size: many
d_call: TRBD2
cdr3_nt: TGTGCCAGCAGCCCGACGACTAGCGGGGGGGCCAGAAACATTCAGTACTTC
cdr3_aa: CASSPTTSGGARNIQYF

j_call: TRBJ2-1
v_call: TRBV4-1
clone_size: few
d_call: -
cdr3_nt: TGCGCCAGCAGCCAAGATTTGGCCCCCTTCCGGACGGTGGTCAATGAGCAGTTCTTC
cdr3_aa: CASSQDLAPFRTVVNEQFF

j_call: TRBJ2-7
v_call: TRBV14
clone_size: many
d_call: TRBD2
cdr3_nt: TGTGCCAGCAGTCAGACTAGCGGGGTCTCCTACGAGCAGTACTTC
cdr3_aa: CASSQTSGVSYEQYF

j_call: TRBJ1-3
v_call: TRBV28
clone_size: many
d_call: -
cdr3_nt: TGTGCCAGCAGCCCCCCGGGCGCCAGCTCTGGAAACACCATATATTTT
cdr3_aa: CASSPPGASSGNTIYF

j_call: TRBJ2-5
v_call: TRBV28
clone_size: many
d_call: TRBD2
cdr3_nt: TGTGCCAGCAGTCAAACTAGCGGGAGGGCGTCTGAGACCCAGTACTTC
cdr3_aa: CASSQTSGRASETQYF

j_call: TRBJ2-2
v_call: TRBV5-1
clone_size: few
d_call: -
cdr3_nt: TGCGCCAGCAGCTACCCGGAGGGATCCACCGGGGAGCTGTTTTTT
cdr3_aa: CASSYPEGSTGELFF

j_call: TRBJ2-7
v_call: TRBV20-1
clone_size: few
d_call: TRBD2
cdr3_nt: TGCAGTGCTAGAATTAGCGGGAGGCGATACGAGCAGTACTTC
cdr3_aa: CSARISGRRYEQYF

j_call: TRBJ2-3
v_call: TRBV10-2
clone_size: few
d_call: -
cdr3_nt: TGCGCCAGCACCCAGGGCACGCAGTATTTT
cdr3_aa: CASTQGTQYF

j_call: TRBJ2-7
v_call: TRBV20-1
clone_size: many
d_call: TRBD2
cdr3_nt: TGCAGTGCTAGGTCGCGTGCTAGCGGGAGAATTGGTTACGAGCAGTACTTC
cdr3_aa: CSARSRASGRIGYEQYF

j_call: TRBJ2-3
v_call: TRBV12-5
clone_size: few
d_call: TRBD1
cdr3_nt: TGTGCTAGTGGCTCGGGGACAGCATACACAGATACGCAGTATTTT
cdr3_aa: CASGSGTAYTDTQYF

j_call: TRBJ2-1
v_call: TRBV7-8
clone_size: few
d_call: -
cdr3_nt: TGTGCCAGCAGCCCGGGGGCAGGGCCCCCTATATACAATGAGCAGTTCTTC
cdr3_aa: CASSPGAGPPIYNEQFF

j_call: TRBJ2-6
v_call: TRBV12-3/TRBV12-4
clone_size: -
d_call: -
cdr3_nt: TGTGCCAGCAGTACCCGGACGGGCAGCTCTGGGGCCAACGTCCTGACTTTC
cdr3_aa: CASSTRTGSSGANVLTF

j_call: TRBJ2-5
v_call: TRBV20-1
clone_size: few
d_call: TRBD1
cdr3_nt: TGCAGTGCTCTGGGACAGGGCGGGATAGGGGAGACCCAGTACTTC
cdr3_aa: CSALGQGGIGETQYF

j_call: TRBJ2-5
v_call: TRBV7-9
clone_size: few
d_call: TRBD1
cdr3_nt: TGTGCCAGCAGCAGAGGGACAGCGCTCCAAGAGACCCAGTACTTC
cdr3_aa: CASSRGTALQETQYF

j_call: TRBJ2-1
v_call: TRBV4-1
clone_size: many
d_call: -
cdr3_nt: TGCGCCAGCAGCCAAGATGCTAGGGGAGTAACTGGTGAGCAGTTCTTC
cdr3_aa: CASSQDARGVTGEQFF

j_call: TRBJ2-7
v_call: TRBV29-1
clone_size: -
d_call: -
cdr3_nt: TGCAGCGAGATCGGACCAGCGGAAACCTACGAGCAGTACTTC
cdr3_aa: CSEIGPAETYEQYF

j_call: TRBJ2-7
v_call: TRBV28
clone_size: many
d_call: -
cdr3_nt: TGTGCCAGCAGTCACAGGGTCTACGAGCAGTACTTC
cdr3_aa: CASSHRVYEQYF

j_call: TRBJ2-2
v_call: TRBV19
clone_size: few
d_call: TRBD1
cdr3_nt: TGTGCCAGTAGTCTTGACAGGGATTCAAGAACCGGGGAGCTGTTTTTT
cdr3_aa: CASSLDRDSRTGELFF

j_call: TRBJ1-1
v_call: TRBV10-3
clone_size: few
d_call: -
cdr3_nt: TGTGCCATCAGTCCTCTCGGTGGTGAAGCTTTCTTT
cdr3_aa: CAISPLGGEAFF

j_call: TRBJ1-2
v_call: TRBV5-1
clone_size: -
d_call: TRBD1
cdr3_nt: TGTGCCAGCAGCTTGGGGACAGGGGCCTATGGCTACACCTTC
cdr3_aa: CASSLGTGAYGYTF

j_call: TRBJ2-2
v_call: TRBV29-1
clone_size: many
d_call: -
cdr3_nt: TGCAGCGTCTCGACGACTACTAGCACCACCGGGGAGCTGTTTTTT
cdr3_aa: CSVSTTTSTTGELFF